This entry concerns a single T cell receptor beta chain. This sample was taken from a study of OX40 agonist ivuxolimab in advanced cancers. Study details: The study reported partial responses in three patients: one hepatocellular carcinoma, two cutaneous melanoma.

Germline V gene sequence: CDR1 SGHRS, CDR2 YFSETQ. The CDR3 length is 16 residues. V was cut by 0 bases and J by 0 bases, with 10 bases left in between. Produced via immunoSEQ multiplex PCR; TCRdb's table is partial and in-frame only. The sample has some 70,000 clones; just over 85% are singletons. This sequence joins TRBV5-1 and TRBJ1-3; D gene ambiguous. The material sequenced was CD4+ or CD8+ T cells sorted from blood, taken in a trial of the OX40 agonist ivuxolimab. This TCR came from an adult with an advanced solid tumor such as melanoma, head and neck, liver or kidney cancer. CDR3 protein: CASSLGVADSGNTIYF. The CDR3 region has the DNA TGCGCCAGCAGCTTGGGGGTGGCTGACTCTGGAAACACCATATATTTT.